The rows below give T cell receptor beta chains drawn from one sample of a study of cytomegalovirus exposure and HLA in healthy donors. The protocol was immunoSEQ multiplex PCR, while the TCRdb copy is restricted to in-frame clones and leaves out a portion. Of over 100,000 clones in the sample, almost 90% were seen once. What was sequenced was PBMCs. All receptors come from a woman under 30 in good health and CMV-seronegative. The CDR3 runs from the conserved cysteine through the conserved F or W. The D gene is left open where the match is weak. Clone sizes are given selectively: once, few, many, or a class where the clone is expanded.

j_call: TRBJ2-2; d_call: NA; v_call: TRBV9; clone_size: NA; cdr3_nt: TGTGCCAGCAGCGTAGTCCACGGGGAGCTGTTTTTT; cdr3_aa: CASSVVHGELFF
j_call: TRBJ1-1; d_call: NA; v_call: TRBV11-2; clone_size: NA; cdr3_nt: TGTGCCATACAACAGGGAATGACTGAAGCTTTCTTT; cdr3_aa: CAIQQGMTEAFF
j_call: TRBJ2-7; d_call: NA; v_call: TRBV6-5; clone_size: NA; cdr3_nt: TGTGCCAGCAAGCGCTCCTACGAGCAGTACTTC; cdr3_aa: CASKRSYEQYF
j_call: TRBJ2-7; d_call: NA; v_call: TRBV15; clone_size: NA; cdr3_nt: TGTGCCACCAGCAGAGATGGTACAGGCCCCGAGCAGTACTTC; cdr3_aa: CATSRDGTGPEQYF
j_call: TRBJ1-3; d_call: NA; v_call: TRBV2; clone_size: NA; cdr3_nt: TGTGCCAGCAGTACCAGTGGAAACACCATATATTTT; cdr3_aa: CASSTSGNTIYF
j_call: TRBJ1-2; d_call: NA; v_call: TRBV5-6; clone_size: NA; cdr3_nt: TGTGCCACCTCCCTCGACAGGTCCTACTCCTTC; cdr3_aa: CATSLDRSYSF
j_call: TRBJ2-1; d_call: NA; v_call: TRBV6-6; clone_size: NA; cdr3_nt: TGTGCCAGCAGTTACCGCCAGGGCAATGAGCAGTTCTTC; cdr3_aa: CASSYRQGNEQFF
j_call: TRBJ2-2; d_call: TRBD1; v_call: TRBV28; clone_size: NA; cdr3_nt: TGTGCCAGCAGTTTGATGGGACAGGGGATCTCCGGGGAGCTGTTTTTT; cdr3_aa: CASSLMGQGISGELFF
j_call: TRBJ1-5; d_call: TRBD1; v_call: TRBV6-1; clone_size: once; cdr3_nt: TGTGCCAGCAGCCGGGACAGTACTCAAAATCAGCCCCAGCATTTT; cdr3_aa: CASSRDSTQNQPQHF
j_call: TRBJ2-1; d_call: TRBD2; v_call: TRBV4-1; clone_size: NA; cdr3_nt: TGCGCCAGCAGCCAAGCCCCACTAGCGGGAGGCCTCGGTGAGCAGTTCTTC; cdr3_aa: CASSQAPLAGGLGEQFF
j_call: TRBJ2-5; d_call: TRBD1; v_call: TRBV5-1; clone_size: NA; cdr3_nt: TGCGCCAGCAGCTTTGGGGACAGGGGCGCGGAGACCCAGTACTTC; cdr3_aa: CASSFGDRGAETQYF
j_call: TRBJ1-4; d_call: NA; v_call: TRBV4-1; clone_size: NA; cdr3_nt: TGCGCCAGCAGCCAAGGACAGGCCTTTAATGAAAAGCTGTTTTTT; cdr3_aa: CASSQGQAFNEKLFF
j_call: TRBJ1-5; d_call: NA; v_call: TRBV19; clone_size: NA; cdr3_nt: TGTGCCAGTAGGGCGAGGTCGGGTTTGAGCAATCAGCCCCAGCATTTT; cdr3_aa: CASRARSGLSNQPQHF
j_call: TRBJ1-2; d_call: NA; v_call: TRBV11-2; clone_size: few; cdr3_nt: TGTGCCAGCAGCTCGCATCAGGGAATCATCTATGGCTACACCTTC; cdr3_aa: CASSSHQGIIYGYTF
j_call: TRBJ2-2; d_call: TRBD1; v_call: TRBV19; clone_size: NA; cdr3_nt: TGTGCCACTTCCGGGACAGATGACGGGGAGCTGTTTTTT; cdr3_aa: CATSGTDDGELFF
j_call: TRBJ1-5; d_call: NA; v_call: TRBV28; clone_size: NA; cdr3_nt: TGTGCCAGCAGTGTACTTAATCAGCCCCAGCATTTT; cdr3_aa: CASSVLNQPQHF
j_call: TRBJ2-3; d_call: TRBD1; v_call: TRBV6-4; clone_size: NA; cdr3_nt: TGTGCCAGCAGCCCCGGGACAGGGGGCGGAGATACGCAGTATTTT; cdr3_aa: CASSPGTGGGDTQYF
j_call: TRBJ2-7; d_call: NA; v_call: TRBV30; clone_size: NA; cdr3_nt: TGTGCCTGGGGGTTAGGGGGAGGGGAGCAGTACTTC; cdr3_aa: CAWGLGGGEQYF
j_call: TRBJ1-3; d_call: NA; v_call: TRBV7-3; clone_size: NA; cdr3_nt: TGTGCCAGCAGCTCTTCAGGAACGGGAAACACCATATATTTT; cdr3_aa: CASSSSGTGNTIYF
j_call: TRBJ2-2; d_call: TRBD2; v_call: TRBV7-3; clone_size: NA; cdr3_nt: TGTGCCAGCAGCTTACTTGGCGGGAGAACCGGGGAGCTGTTTTTT; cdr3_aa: CASSLLGGRTGELFF
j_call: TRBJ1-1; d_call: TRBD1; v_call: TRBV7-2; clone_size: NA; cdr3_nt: TGTGCCAGCAGCCCCACAGGGGGGTGGGACACTGAAGCTTTCTTT; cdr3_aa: CASSPTGGWDTEAFF
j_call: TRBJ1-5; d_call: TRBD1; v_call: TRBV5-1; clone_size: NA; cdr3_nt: TGCGCCAGCAGCCTTGGACAGGGGATCAATCAGCCCCAGCATTTT; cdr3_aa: CASSLGQGINQPQHF
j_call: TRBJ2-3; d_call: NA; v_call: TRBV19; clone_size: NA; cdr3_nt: TGTGCCAGTGGGAGCGGAGATACGCAGTATTTT; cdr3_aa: CASGSGDTQYF
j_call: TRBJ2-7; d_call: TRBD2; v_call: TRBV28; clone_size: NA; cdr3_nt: TGTGCCAGCAGTCCAGGACTAGCGGGTTACGAGCAGTACTTC; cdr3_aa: CASSPGLAGYEQYF
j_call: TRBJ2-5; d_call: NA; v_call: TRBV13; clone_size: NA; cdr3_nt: TGTGCCAGCAGCTTAGGACAGGGAGGGGGAGAGACCCAGTACTTC; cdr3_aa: CASSLGQGGGETQYF
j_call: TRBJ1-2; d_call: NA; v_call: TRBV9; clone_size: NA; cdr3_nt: TGTGCCAGCAGCGTAGAAGCAGGGAGGGTTGATGGCTACACCTTC; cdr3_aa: CASSVEAGRVDGYTF
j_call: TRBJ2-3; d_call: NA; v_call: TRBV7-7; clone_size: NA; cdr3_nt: TGTGCCAGCAGCTTATTTGCAGGAAACACAGATACGCAGTATTTT; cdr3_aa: CASSLFAGNTDTQYF
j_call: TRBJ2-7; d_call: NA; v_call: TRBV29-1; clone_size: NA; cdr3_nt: TGCAGCGTTGGCGATTACGAGCAGTACTTC; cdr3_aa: CSVGDYEQYF
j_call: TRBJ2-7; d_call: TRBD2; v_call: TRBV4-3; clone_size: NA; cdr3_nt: TGCGCCAGCAGCTTCGGGACTAGCGGGATTGGGGCCTACGAGCAGTACTTC; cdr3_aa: CASSFGTSGIGAYEQYF
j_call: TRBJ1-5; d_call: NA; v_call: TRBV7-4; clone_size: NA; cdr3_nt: TGTGCCAGCAGCTTGAATACAGGGAGTGGTCAGCCCCAGCATTTT; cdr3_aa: CASSLNTGSGQPQHF
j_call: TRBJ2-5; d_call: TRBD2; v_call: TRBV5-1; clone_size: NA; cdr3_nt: TGCGCCAGCAGCCGGACTAGCGGGAGCCAGGGGGAGACCCAGTACTTC; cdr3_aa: CASSRTSGSQGETQYF
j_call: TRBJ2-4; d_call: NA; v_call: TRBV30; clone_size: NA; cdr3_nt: TGTGCCTGGAGTGATAGGGGAGCCAAAAACATTCAGTACTTC; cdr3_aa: CAWSDRGAKNIQYF
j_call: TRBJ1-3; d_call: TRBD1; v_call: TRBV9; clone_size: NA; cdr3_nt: TGTGCCAGCAGCAACCCGGGACAGGGTTTCTCTGAATCTGGAAACACCATATATTTT; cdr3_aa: CASSNPGQGFSESGNTIYF
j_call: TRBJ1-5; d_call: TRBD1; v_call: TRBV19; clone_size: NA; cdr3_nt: TGTGCCAGTAGTAGAGGCAGGGGGTCTCAGCCCCAGCATTTT; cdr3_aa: CASSRGRGSQPQHF
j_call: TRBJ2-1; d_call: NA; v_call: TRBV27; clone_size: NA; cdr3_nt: TGTGCCAGCAGTTTATGGGAGGTATCCTACAATGAGCAGTTCTTC; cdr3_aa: CASSLWEVSYNEQFF
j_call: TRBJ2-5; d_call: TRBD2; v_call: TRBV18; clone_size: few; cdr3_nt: TGTGCCAGCTCACCACTTACGAGCGGGGCAGTCCAGACCCAGTACTTC; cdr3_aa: CASSPLTSGAVQTQYF
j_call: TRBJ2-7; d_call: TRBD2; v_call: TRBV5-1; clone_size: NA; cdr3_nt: TGCGCCAGCAGCACCTCGGGGGGGTTCTACGAGCAGTACTTC; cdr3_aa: CASSTSGGFYEQYF
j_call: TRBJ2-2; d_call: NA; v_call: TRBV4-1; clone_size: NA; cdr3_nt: TGCGCCAGCAGCCAAGTCCCGGGTTTGGGCGGGGAGCTGTTTTTT; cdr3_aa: CASSQVPGLGGELFF
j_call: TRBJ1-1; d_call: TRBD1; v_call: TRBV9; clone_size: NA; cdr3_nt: TGTGCCAGCAGCGTAGTCGGACAGGCGAACACTGAAGCTTTCTTT; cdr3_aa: CASSVVGQANTEAFF
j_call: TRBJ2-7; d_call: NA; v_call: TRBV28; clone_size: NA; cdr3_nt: TGTGCCAGCAGGGTCAGTACCTACGAGCAGTACTTC; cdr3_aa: CASRVSTYEQYF
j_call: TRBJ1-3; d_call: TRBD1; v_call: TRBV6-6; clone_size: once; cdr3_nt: TGTGCCAGCAGCCTAACAGGGGGGGATACCGGAAACACCATATATTTT; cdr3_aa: CASSLTGGDTGNTIYF